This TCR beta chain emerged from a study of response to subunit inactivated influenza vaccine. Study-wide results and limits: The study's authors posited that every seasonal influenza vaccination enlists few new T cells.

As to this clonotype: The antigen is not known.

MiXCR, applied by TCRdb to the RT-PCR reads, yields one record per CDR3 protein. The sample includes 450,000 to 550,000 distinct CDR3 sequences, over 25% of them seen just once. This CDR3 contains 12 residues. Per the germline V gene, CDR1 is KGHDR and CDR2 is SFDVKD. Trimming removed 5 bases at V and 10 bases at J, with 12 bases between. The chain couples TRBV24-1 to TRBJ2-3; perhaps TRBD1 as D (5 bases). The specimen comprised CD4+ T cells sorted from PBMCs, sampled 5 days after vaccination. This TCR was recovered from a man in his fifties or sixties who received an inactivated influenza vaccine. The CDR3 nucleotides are TGTGCCACCAGTGTTGCAGGGAATTCGCAGTATTTT. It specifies CATSVAGNSQYF.